These 5 T cell receptor beta chains originate from one sample sequenced in a study of T cell responses to AZD1222 COVID-19 vaccine (dated by TCRdb to 2020 to 2023). The library relied on the immunoSEQ multiplex PCR assay. Held by TCRdb, this immuneACCESS table contains in-frame sequences only and omits some clones. Under half of the omission traces to an unresolved V gene where checked; the cause of the rest is unknown. The table for this sample lists roughly 97,000 clones; around nine tenths of them were counted only once. About 3.1% of the sample is taken by the ten largest. Per the publication, the time point label means: about 28 days (+/-7) after the second vaccine dose. Sample treatment or condition, as interpreted from the label and publication: meningococcal conjugate vaccine given as trial control. The sequences come from peripheral blood, collected 28 days after the second dose of the MenACWY control vaccine. The receptor source for this set is an adult who received the MenACWY meningococcal vaccine as a control.

This chain connects TRBV18 to TRBJ2-1, with D uncertain. Germline V CDR1 and CDR2: KGHSH, LQKENI. V was clipped by 2 bases and J by 4 bases, with 9 bases between them. There are 14 residues in the CDR3. CDR3: CASSPVSSYNEQFF. CDR3 in DNA: TGTGCCAGCTCACCAGTAAGCAGTTACAATGAGCAGTTCTTC.

The rearrangement links TRBV9 to TRBJ1-2; 9 bases match TRBD1. Germline V CDR1 and CDR2: SGDLS, YYNGEE. V was pared by 2 bases and J by 7 bases, with 6 bases of the junction left unmatched. The CDR3 consists of 14 residues. The chain's CDR3 is CASSVTGQGFGYTF. In nucleotides, the CDR3 is TGTGCCAGCAGCGTTACGGGACAGGGCTTTGGCTACACCTTC. The full variable domain, rest sourced from reference TRBV9 and TRBJ1-2, is DSGVTQTPKHLITATGQRVTLRCSPRSGDLSVYWYQQSLDQGLQFLIQYYNGEERAKGNILERFSAQQFPDLHSELNLSSLELGDSALYFCASSVTGQGFGYTFGSGTRLTVV.

The gene calls are TRBV6-6 and TRBJ2-7, with TRBD1 matching 7 bases. Germline loops: CDR1 MNHNY, CDR2 SVGAGI (reference sequence). CDR3 length: 15 residues. V lost 6 bases, J lost 0 bases, and 8 bases stayed unmatched. The CDR3 reads CASRPTGISSYEQYF. The CDR3 DNA follows: TGTGCCAGCAGGCCGACAGGGATTAGCTCCTACGAGCAGTACTTC.

This chain links TRBV3-1 (or the pseudogene TRBV3-2) with TRBJ1-2; D not certain. Per the germline V gene, CDR1 is LGHDT and CDR2 is YNNKEL (reference sequence). This CDR3 is 13 amino acids long. Trimming pared 4 bases from V and 9 bases from J, leaving 15 bases between. The chain's CDR3 is CASSPNSAQSYTF. The CDR3 nucleotides read TGTGCCAGCAGCCCTAACAGTGCGCAGAGCTACACCTTC.

The rearrangement links TRBV29-1 to TRBJ2-6; maybe TRBD2 (5 bases). CDR3 length: 13 residues. Trimming pared 7 bases from V and 4 bases from J, leaving 11 bases between. From germline, CDR1 is SQVTM and CDR2 ANQGSEA. DNA for the CDR3: TGCAGCGCGCGGACTGTCGGGGCCAACGTCCTGACTTTC. Encoded protein: CSARTVGANVLTF.